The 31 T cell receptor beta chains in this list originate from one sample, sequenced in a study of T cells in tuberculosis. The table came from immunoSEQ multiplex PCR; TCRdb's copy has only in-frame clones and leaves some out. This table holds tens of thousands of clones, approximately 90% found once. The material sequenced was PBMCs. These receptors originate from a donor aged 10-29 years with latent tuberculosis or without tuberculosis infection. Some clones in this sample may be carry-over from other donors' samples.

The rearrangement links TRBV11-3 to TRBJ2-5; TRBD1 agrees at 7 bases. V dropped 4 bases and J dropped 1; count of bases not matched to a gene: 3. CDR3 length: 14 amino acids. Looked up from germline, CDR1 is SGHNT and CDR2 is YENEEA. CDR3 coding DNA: TGTGCCAGCAGCTCGACAGGGCTCCAAGAGACCCAGTACTTC. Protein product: CASSSTGLQETQYF.

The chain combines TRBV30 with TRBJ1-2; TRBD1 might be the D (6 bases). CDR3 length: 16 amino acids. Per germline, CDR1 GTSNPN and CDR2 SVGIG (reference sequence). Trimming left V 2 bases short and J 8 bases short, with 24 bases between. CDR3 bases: TGTGCCTGGAGTTCGGCGAGGGGGATTCAAGTCCAGGGCTACACCTTC. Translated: CAWSSARGIQVQGYTF. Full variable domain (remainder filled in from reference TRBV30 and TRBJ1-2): SQTIHQWPATLVQPVGSPLSLECTVEGTSNPNLYWYRQAAGRGLQLLFYSVGIGQISSEVPQNLSASRPQDRQFILSSKKLLLSDSGFYLCAWSSARGIQVQGYTFGSGTRLTVV.

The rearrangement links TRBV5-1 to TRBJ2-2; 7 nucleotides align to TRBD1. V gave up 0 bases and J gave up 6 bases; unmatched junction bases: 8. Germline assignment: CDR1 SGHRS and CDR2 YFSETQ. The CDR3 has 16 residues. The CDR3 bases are TGCGCCAGCAGCTTGGGACAGGGTGAATGGGCCGGGGAGCTGTTTTTT. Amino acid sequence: CASSLGQGEWAGELFF.

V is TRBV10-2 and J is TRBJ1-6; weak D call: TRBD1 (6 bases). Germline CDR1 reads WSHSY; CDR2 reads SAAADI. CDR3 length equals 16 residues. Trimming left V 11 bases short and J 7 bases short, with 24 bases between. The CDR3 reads CAWGLKGENLNSPLHF. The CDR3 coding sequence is TGCGCCTGGGGGCTAAAGGGGGAGAATCTCAATTCACCCCTCCACTTT.

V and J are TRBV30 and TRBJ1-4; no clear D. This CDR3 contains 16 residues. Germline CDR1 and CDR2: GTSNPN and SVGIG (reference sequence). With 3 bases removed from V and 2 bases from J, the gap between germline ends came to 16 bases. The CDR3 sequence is CAWRNEGLGTNEKLFF. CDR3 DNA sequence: TGTGCCTGGAGGAACGAGGGTCTAGGGACTAATGAAAAACTGTTTTTT. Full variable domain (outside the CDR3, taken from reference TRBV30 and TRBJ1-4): SQTIHQWPATLVQPVGSPLSLECTVEGTSNPNLYWYRQAAGRGLQLLFYSVGIGQISSEVPQNLSASRPQDRQFILSSKKLLLSDSGFYLCAWRNEGLGTNEKLFFGSGTQLSVL.

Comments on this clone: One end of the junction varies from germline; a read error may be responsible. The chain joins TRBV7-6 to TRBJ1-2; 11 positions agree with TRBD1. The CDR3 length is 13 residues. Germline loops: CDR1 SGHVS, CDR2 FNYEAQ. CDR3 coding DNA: TGTGCCAGCAGCCACCGGGACAGGGGGACTCCTATCTTC. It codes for CASSHRDRGTPIF.

This CDR3 is CASKGRDRDTEAFF. For the CDR3, the DNA is TGTGCCAGTAAGGGCAGGGACAGGGACACTGAAGCTTTCTTT. This chain joins TRBV19 and TRBJ1-1; TRBD1 aligns across 9 bases. The CDR3 consists of 14 residues. Trimming took 7 bases from V and 3 from J; bases not matched to a gene: 6. CDR1 LNHDA and CDR2 SQIVND come from the germline V gene (reference sequence).

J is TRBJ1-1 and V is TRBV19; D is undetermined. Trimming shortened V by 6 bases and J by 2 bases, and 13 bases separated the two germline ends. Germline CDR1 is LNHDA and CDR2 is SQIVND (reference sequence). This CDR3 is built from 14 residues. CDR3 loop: CASRLGKPNTEAFF. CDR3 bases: TGTGCCAGTAGACTGGGCAAACCTAACACTGAAGCTTTCTTT.

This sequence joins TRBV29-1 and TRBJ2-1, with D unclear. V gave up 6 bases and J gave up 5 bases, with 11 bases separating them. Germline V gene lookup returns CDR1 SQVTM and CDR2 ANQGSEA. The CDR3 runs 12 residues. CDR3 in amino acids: CSVARSNNEQFF. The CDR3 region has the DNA TGCAGCGTCGCGCGAAGTAACAATGAGCAGTTCTTC.

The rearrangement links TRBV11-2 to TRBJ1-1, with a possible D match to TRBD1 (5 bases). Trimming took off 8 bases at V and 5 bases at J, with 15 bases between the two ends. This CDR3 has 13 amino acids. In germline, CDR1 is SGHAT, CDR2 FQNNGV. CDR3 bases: TGTGCCAGCGCCATCAACGGGGGAACTGAAGCTTTCTTT. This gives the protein CASAINGGTEAFF.

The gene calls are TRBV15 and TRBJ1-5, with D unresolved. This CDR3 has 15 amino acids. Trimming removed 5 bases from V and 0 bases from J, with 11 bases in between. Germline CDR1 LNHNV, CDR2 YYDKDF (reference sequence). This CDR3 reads CATSVGKISNQPQHF. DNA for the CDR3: TGTGCCACCAGCGTCGGGAAAATTAGCAATCAGCCCCAGCATTTT.

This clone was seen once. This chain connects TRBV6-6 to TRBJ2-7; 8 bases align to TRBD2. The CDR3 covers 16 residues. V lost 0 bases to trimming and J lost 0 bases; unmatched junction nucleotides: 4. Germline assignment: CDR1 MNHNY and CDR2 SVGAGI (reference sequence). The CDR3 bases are TGTGCCAGCAGTTACTCGAGCGGGGGTAGCTCCTACGAGCAGTACTTC. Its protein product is CASSYSSGGSSYEQYF.

This CDR3 reads CASSIALGRTDTQYF. The CDR3 region has the DNA TGTGCCAGTAGTATAGCATTGGGCCGCACAGATACGCAGTATTTT. The chain carries TRBV19 and TRBJ2-3; D gene unclear. CDR3 length: 15 residues. Germline V gene lookup returns CDR1 LNHDA and CDR2 SQIVND (reference sequence). The V end lost 1 base, the J end lost 1 base, and 9 bases lay between the germline ends.

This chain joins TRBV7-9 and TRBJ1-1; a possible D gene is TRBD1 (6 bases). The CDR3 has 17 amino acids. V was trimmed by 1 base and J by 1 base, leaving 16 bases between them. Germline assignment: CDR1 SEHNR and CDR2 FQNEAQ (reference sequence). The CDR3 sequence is CASSLVSLDRRNTEAFF. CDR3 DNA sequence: TGTGCCAGCAGCTTAGTTTCCTTGGACAGACGGAACACTGAAGCTTTCTTT.

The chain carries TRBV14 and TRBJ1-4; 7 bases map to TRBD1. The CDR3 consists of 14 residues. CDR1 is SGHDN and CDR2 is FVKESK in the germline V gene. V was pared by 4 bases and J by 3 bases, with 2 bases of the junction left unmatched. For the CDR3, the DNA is TGTGCCAGCAGCCGACAGGGTTCTAATGAAAAACTGTTTTTT. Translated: CASSRQGSNEKLFF.

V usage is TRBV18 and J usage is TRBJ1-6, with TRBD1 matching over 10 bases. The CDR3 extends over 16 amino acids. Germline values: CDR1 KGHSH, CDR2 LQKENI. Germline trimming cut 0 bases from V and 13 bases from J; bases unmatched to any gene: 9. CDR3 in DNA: TGTGCCAGCTCACCACCGGGACAGGGGTTGTTACGGCCCCTCCACTTT. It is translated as CASSPPGQGLLRPLHF.

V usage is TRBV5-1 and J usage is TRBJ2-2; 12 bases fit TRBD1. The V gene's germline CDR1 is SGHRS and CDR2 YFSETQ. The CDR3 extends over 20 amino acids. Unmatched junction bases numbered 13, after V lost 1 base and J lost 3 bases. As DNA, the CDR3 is TGCGCCAGCAGCTTGACCCACCGCTCCGGGACAGGGGGCCACACCGGGGAGCTGTTTTTT. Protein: CASSLTHRSGTGGHTGELFF.

This CDR3 is CAIRDPRESQPQHF. CDR3 bases: TGTGCCATCAGGGACCCCAGGGAATCTCAGCCCCAGCATTTT. This chain joins TRBV10-3 and TRBJ1-5, with D maybe TRBD1 (5 bases). Germline CDR1 ENHRY, CDR2 SYGVKD. Trimming took 6 bases from V and 6 from J, leaving 15 bases between them. The length of the CDR3 is 14 residues.

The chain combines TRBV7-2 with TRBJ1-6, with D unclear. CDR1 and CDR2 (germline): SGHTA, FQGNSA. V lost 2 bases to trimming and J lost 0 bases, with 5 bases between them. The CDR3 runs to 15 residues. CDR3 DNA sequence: TGTGCCAGCAGCTTACTGAGCTCCTATAATTCACCCCTCCACTTT. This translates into CASSLLSSYNSPLHF.

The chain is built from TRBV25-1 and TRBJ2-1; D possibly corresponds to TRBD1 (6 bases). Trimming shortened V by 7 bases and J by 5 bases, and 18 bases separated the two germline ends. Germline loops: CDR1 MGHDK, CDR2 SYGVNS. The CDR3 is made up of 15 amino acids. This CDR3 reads CASKGSGAGHNEQFF. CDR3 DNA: TGTGCCAGCAAGGGTTCAGGGGCCGGACACAATGAGCAGTTCTTC.

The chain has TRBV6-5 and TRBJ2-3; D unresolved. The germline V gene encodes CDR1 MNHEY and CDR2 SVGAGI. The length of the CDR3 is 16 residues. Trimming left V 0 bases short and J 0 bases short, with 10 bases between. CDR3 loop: CASSYSGHTSTDTQYF. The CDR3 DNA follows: TGTGCCAGCAGTTACTCCGGTCATACTAGCACAGATACGCAGTATTTT.

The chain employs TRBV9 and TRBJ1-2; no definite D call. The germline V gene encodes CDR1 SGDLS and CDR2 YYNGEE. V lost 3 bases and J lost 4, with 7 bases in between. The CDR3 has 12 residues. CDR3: CASSADTYGYTF. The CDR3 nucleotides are TGTGCCAGCAGCGCCGACACCTATGGCTACACCTTC.

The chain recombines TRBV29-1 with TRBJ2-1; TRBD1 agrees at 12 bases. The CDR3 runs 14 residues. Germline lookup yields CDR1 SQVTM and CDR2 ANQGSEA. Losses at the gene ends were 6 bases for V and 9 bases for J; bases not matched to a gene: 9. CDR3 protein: CSVTGTGGGGEQFF. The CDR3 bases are TGCAGCGTGACCGGGACAGGGGGCGGGGGTGAGCAGTTCTTC.

For the CDR3, the DNA is TGCGCCAGCAGCCAAGTAGTAAATACGCAGTATTTT. Translation gives CASSQVVNTQYF. The rearrangement uses TRBV4-1 and TRBJ2-3; D not certain. This CDR3 contains 12 residues. The germline gives CDR1 MGHRA, CDR2 YSYEKL. Trimming pared 1 base from V and 7 bases from J, leaving 6 bases between.

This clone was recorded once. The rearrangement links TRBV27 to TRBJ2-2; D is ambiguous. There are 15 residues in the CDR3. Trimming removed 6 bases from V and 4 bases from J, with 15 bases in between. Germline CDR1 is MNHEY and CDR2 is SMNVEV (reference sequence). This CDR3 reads CASSLRTSGTGELFF. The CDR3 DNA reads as TGTGCCAGCAGCCTACGTACTTCGGGCACCGGGGAGCTGTTTTTT.

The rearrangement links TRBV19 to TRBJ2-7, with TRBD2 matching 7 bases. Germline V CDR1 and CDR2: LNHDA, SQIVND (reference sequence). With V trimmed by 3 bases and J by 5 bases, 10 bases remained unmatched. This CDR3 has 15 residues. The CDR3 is CASSITMGGFDEQYF. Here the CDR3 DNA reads TGTGCCAGTAGTATTACGATGGGGGGGTTCGACGAGCAGTACTTC. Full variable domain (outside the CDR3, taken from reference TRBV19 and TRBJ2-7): DGGITQSPKYLFRKEGQNVTLSCEQNLNHDAMYWYRQDPGQGLRLIYYSQIVNDFQKGDIAEGYSVSREKKESFPLTVTSAQKNPTAFYLCASSITMGGFDEQYFGPGTRLTVT.

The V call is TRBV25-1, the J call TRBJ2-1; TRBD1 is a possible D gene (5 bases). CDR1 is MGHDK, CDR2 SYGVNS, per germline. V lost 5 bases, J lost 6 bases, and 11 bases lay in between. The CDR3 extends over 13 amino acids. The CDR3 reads CASSPSRGNEQFF. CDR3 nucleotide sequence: TGTGCCAGCAGTCCAAGTAGGGGCAATGAGCAGTTCTTC.

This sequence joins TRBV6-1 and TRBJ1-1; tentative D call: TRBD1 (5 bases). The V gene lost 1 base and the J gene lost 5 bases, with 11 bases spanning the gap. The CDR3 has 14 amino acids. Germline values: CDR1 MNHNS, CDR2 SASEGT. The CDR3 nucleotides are TGTGCCAGCAGTGAAGTGAACAGGAGAACTGAAGCTTTCTTT. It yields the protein CASSEVNRRTEAFF.

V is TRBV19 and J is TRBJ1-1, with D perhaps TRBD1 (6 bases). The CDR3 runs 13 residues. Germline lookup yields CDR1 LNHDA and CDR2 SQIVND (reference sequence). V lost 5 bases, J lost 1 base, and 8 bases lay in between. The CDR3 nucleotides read TGTGCCAGTAGTCTGACAGGGAACACTGAAGCTTTCTTT. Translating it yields CASSLTGNTEAFF.

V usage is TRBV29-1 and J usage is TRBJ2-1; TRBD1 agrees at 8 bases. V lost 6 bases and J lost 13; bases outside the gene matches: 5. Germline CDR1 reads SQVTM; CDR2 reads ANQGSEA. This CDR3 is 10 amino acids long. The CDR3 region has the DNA TGCAGCGTCGACAGGGGCCAACAGTTCTTC. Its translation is CSVDRGQQFF.

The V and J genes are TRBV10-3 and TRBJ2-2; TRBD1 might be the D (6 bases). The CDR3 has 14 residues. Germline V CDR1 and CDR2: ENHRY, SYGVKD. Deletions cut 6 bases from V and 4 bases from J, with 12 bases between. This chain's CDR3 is CAIRQDSTTGELFF. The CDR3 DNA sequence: TGTGCCATCAGACAGGACAGCACCACCGGGGAGCTGTTTTTT.